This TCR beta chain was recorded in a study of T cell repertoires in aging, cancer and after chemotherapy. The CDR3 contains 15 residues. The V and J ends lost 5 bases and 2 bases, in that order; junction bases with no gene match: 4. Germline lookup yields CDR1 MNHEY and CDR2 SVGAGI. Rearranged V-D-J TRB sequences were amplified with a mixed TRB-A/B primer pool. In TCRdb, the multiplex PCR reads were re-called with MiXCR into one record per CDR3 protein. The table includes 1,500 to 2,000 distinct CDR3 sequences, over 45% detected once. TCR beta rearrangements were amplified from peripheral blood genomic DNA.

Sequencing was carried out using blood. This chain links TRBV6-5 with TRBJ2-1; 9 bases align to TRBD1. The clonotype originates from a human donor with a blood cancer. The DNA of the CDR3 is TGTGCCAGCAGTGCACAGGGGGCTACCTACAATGAGCAGTTCTTC. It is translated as CASSAQGATYNEQFF.